The entry that follows covers one T cell receptor (beta chain) sequence. Germline V gives CDR1 LNHDA, CDR2 SQIVND (reference sequence). With 4 bases removed from V and 3 bases from J, the gap between germline ends came to 9 bases. CDR3 length equals 13 residues. Participant ages covered about 18 to 89 years across 24 US areas. The repertoire was sequenced with immunoSEQ multiplex PCR; TCRdb's copy has only in-frame clones and lacks some. Counted here are 150,000 to 200,000 clones, 88% occurring once; the ten biggest clones make up roughly 9%. This record belongs to a study of blood T cell repertoires in COVID-19.

The genes are TRBV19 and TRBJ2-5, with a tentative D call TRBD1 (5 bases). This receptor was identified in a young woman who had recovered from COVID-19. Sequencing was carried out using PBMCs or T cells enriched from blood (not recorded which). The CDR3 DNA reads TGTGCCAGTAGTACAGGGTATGAAGAGACCCAGTACTTC. This codes for CASSTGYEETQYF.